This T cell receptor beta chain was observed in a study of human T cells and chemical hapten exposure (dated by TCRdb to the early 2020s). Looking at the study overall: For sensitization, 2% DPC in acetone was applied to a roughly 2 cm by roughly 2 cm area of upper inner arm skin. Libraries were pooled for sequencing, and per-sample TCR yields varied mainly because of small differences in library volumes within the pool. Patch testing was done on the upper back using Finn chambers containing 0.01% DPC, and results were scored after 6 days according to International Contact Dermatitis Research Group standards. Peripheral blood TCR repertoire changes were tracked in vivo in alopecia patients during primary and secondary sensitization to the hapten diphenylcyclopropenone (DPC). Roughly 30 alopecia patients provided blood for TCR sequencing at one to four time points (pre-sensitization, 2, 6 and 24 weeks). Throughout the roughly 23-week study period, patients were also given weekly therapeutic DPC doses on the scalp. The mostly female patient cohort included alopecia areata with under or over 50% scalp involvement, alopecia totalis and alopecia universalis. Blood samples were taken from patients before sensitization (week 0) and at 2, 6 and about 24 weeks after DPC sensitization.

Libraries were prepared through RACE. TCRdb records NextSeq 500 as the sequencer. Library preparation attached unique molecular identifiers to individual cDNA molecules for quantitative, reproducible TCR counting. Each blood RNA sample was used to sequence both TCR alpha and TCR beta chains. The paper's data handling went like this. Samples had a median of 95,638 TCRs, with a range from about 23,224 to 750,000. V, J and CDR3 annotation of the TCR reads was performed with the Decombinator software suite. For the PS versus PT1 abundance plots, all samples were subsampled to the same number of TCRs (28,000). Expanded TCRs were defined as absent before sensitization and observed at least eight times at the 2-week time point. TCRdb trimmed the raw reads at Q25, called clones with MiXCR and kept productive beta chains. CDR3 protein sequences are deduplicated, and each keeps its most common genes and DNA. The V and J calls follow TCRdb's processing rather than the paper's. Recorded for this sample are 330,000 or so distinct CDR3 sequences; over 6% of them occurred a single time. The ten largest clones take up less than 6.5% of the sample.

This clonotype was recorded many times. Its antigen is still unknown. Within one base of it there is no much larger clone, and no base qualities were kept. The CDR3, cysteine through phenylalanine, is 12 amino acids long. The DNA shown is the 36-base CDR3, in frame from base 1. The CDR1 and CDR2 encoded by the germline V gene are MNHEY and SVGAGI. V is clipped by 3 bases and J by 8 bases, and the sequence between their germline boundaries is 10 bases long. Study-wide findings and limitations: Compared with pre-sensitization or healthy control sets, expanded TCRs formed significantly more large CDR3 similarity clusters, which is consistent with antigen-driven responses. The number of PT1 expanded TCRs positively correlated with patch test score, significant at thresholds 8, 16 and 32 but not 4. DPC sensitization did not change how many TCRs were above 1 in 1000 frequency, and no evidence was found of alterations in global repertoire structure. Because all patients had alopecia, a presumed autoimmune disease, the immune response of the patients might differ from that of healthy individuals. Repeated subsampling changed both the strength of the expansion versus patch-test correlation and the threshold at which the correlation became significant.

Reading the label with the study, this specimen's time point is: patch test 2, 6 weeks after DPC sensitization. The sample's treatment or condition label, in plain terms: therapeutic diphenylcyclopropenone sensitization with weekly scalp DPC. Blood at each patch-test visit was drawn before the patch test was applied. Patients were considered eligible if aged 18 to 70, diagnosed with alopecia and deemed suitable for DPC therapy, and patients were excluded if pregnant. Unfractionated whole blood was collected in Tempus Blood RNA tubes, and total RNA was extracted from that blood. This clonotype originated in a woman aged 18 to 35 with alopecia areata. Some clones in this sample may be carry-over from other donors' samples. This chain is built from TRBV6-5 and TRBJ1-2; TRBD1 is a possible D gene, resting on 5 matching bases. This material consisted of whole blood, taken in connection with sensitization to the hapten diphenylcyclopropenone (DPC). This receptor carries the CDR3 CASSYTGEGYTF. The DNA sequence follows: TGTGCCAGCAGTTATACGGGGGAAGGCTACACCTTC.